This T cell receptor (beta chain) was documented in a study of OX40 agonist ivuxolimab in advanced cancers. The CDR3 spans 14 residues. V gave up 0 bases and J gave up 1 base, with 6 bases separating them. Germline V gene lookup returns CDR1 SGHDN and CDR2 FVKESK. Method: immunoSEQ multiplex PCR; TCRdb's copy keeps in-frame clones and lacks some. Among about 44,000 clones, approximately 80% were seen once, and the ten largest hold 8% to 13%. The J gene is TRBJ1-1, the V gene TRBV14, with no clear D. This clonotype originated in an adult with an advanced solid tumor such as melanoma, head and neck, liver or kidney cancer. The sequencing used CD4+ or CD8+ T cells sorted from blood, collected in a trial of the OX40 agonist ivuxolimab. The CDR3 bases are TGTGCCAGCAGCCAAGAACTCCCGAACACTGAAGCTTTCTTT. It translates to CASSQELPNTEAFF.